These 15 T cell receptor beta chains share one sample of origin, sequenced in a study of blood T cell repertoires in COVID-19. Sequencing used immunoSEQ multiplex PCR; TCRdb keeps in-frame clones, though not all of them. The data show more than 200,000 clones, 83% seen once. The sample was peripheral blood. Every receptor here comes from a man aged 35 to 55 with active or convalescent COVID-19.

The chain carries TRBV19 and TRBJ2-3; TRBD2 aligns across 10 bases. Germline lookup yields CDR1 LNHDA and CDR2 SQIVND (reference sequence). The CDR3 runs to 18 residues. The V gene end was trimmed by 3 bases and the J gene end by 3 bases; junction bases not matched to a gene: 12. The chain's CDR3 is CASSMRPPSGSGTDTQYF. CDR3 nucleotide sequence: TGTGCCAGTAGTATGCGACCTCCTAGCGGGAGTGGGACAGATACGCAGTATTTT.

This chain connects TRBV2 to TRBJ1-2, with a possible D match to TRBD1 (6 bases). CDR3 size: 13 residues. V lost 3 bases, J lost 7 bases, and 12 bases lay in between. Germline assignment: CDR1 SNHLY and CDR2 FYNNEI. CDR3 sequence: CASSDQGSGGYTF. The CDR3 DNA is TGTGCCAGCAGTGACCAGGGGAGCGGTGGCTACACCTTC.

The chain is built from TRBV19 and TRBJ1-5, with D possibly being TRBD1 (5 bases). The CDR3 sequence is 19 residues long. Trimming took 2 bases from V and 3 from J, leaving 23 bases between them. The V gene's germline CDR1 is LNHDA and CDR2 SQIVND (reference sequence). CDR3 nucleotides: TGTGCCAGTAGTATAAGTTTTGGGAGGGGCGGATATTACAATCAGCCCCAGCATTTT. As protein: CASSISFGRGGYYNQPQHF.

The CDR3, as DNA: TGTGCCTGGAGTTCCACTGGAAACACCATATATTTT. Amino acid sequence: CAWSSTGNTIYF. The V and J genes are TRBV30 and TRBJ1-3; no firm D call. V was trimmed by 2 bases and J by 2 bases, leaving 4 bases between them. CDR1 and CDR2 (germline): GTSNPN, SVGIG (reference sequence). CDR3 size: 12 residues.

With regard to this clone: One junction end disagrees with the germline gene, perhaps due to a read error. The rearrangement links TRBV9 to TRBJ1-4, with TRBD1 as a possible D gene (6 bases). There are 14 residues in the CDR3. Germline CDR1 SGDLS, CDR2 YYNGEE. The DNA of the CDR3 is TGTGCCAGCAGCGCGACAGGTACTAGTGAAAAACTGTTTTTT. Protein product: CASSATGTSEKLFF.

V and J are TRBV19 and TRBJ2-1; 8 bases align to TRBD1. This CDR3 comprises 15 residues. V shed 4 bases, J shed 1 base, and the junction held 3 bases outside the gene matches. Germline V CDR1 and CDR2: LNHDA, SQIVND (reference sequence). CDR3 loop: CASSTGQGSYNEQFF. The CDR3 DNA reads TGTGCCAGTAGTACCGGACAGGGTTCCTACAATGAGCAGTTCTTC.

With respect to this clone: Other nucleotide sequences from this sample produce the same CDR3. The CDR3 protein is CASSLDTSGTYEQYF. In nucleotides, the CDR3 is TGCGCCAGCAGCTTGGATACTAGCGGAACCTACGAGCAGTACTTC. The chain couples TRBV5-1 to TRBJ2-7; 8 bases map to TRBD2. The length of the CDR3 is 15 residues. The V segment lost 0 bases and the J segment 2 bases; nucleotides outside the gene matches: 4. Germline lookup yields CDR1 SGHRS and CDR2 YFSETQ. Variable domain in full (rest from reference TRBV5-1 and TRBJ2-7): KAGVTQTPRYLIKTRGQQVTLSCSPISGHRSVSWYQQTPGQGLQFLFEYFSETQRNKGNFPGRFSGRQFSNSRSEMNVSTLELGDSALYLCASSLDTSGTYEQYFGPGTRLTVT.

This clone was seen once. The V gene is TRBV12-5, the J gene TRBJ1-2; 8 bases are a match to TRBD1. After removal of 0 bases from V and 4 bases from J, the junction contained 13 bases not matched to a gene. CDR3 length: 18 residues. Germline CDR1 is LGHNT and CDR2 is FRNRAP. CDR3 amino acids: CASGLVLDRVGSGYGYTF. The DNA of the CDR3 is TGTGCTAGTGGTTTGGTTTTGGACAGGGTGGGTTCGGGCTATGGCTACACCTTC.

V gene TRBV2 combines with J gene TRBJ1-6, with TRBD1 matching 7 bases. The germline V gene encodes CDR1 SNHLY and CDR2 FYNNEI. This CDR3 contains 15 residues. The trim removed 7 bases at V and 9 bases at J, leaving 12 bases unmatched. CDR3 region: CASTSTGVLLSPLHF. As DNA, the CDR3 is TGTGCCAGCACTTCCACAGGGGTTTTACTTTCACCCCTCCACTTT. The full variable domain, completed using reference TRBV2 and TRBJ1-6, is EPEVTQTPSHQVTQMGQEVILRCVPISNHLYFYWYRQILGQKVEFLVSFYNNEISEKSEIFDDQFSVERPDGSNFTLKIRSTKLEDSAMYFCASTSTGVLLSPLHFGNGTRLTVT.

The chain combines TRBV5-1 with TRBJ2-7, with 10 bases aligning to TRBD2. Trimming at V came to 3 bases and at J to 7 bases, leaving 7 bases not matched to a gene. The germline CDR1 and CDR2 sequences are SGHRS and YFSETQ. This CDR3 contains 14 residues. Here the CDR3 reads CASSSKREGYEQYF. CDR3 nucleotides: TGCGCCAGCAGCTCCAAGCGGGAGGGTTATGAGCAGTACTTC.

This chain uses TRBV6-5 with TRBJ2-6; unclear D gene. There are 15 residues in the CDR3. Germline-derived CDR1 and CDR2 are MNHEY and SVGAGI. V lost 6 bases to trimming and J lost 0 bases, with 9 bases between them. The CDR3 DNA reads as TGTGCCAGCAGAACTTATCGCTCTGGGGCCAACGTCCTGACTTTC. Translating it yields CASRTYRSGANVLTF.

This chain joins TRBV25-1 and TRBJ1-2; no clear D gene. The germline V gene encodes CDR1 MGHDK and CDR2 SYGVNS. V dropped 2 bases and J dropped 3 bases, with 7 bases sitting between them. The CDR3 consists of 13 residues. The CDR3: CASSERVDYGYTF. CDR3 bases: TGTGCCAGCAGTGAACGGGTGGACTATGGCTACACCTTC.

This rearrangement joins TRBV30 to TRBJ1-1, with D unclear. This CDR3 contains 13 residues. Germline values: CDR1 GTSNPN, CDR2 SVGIG (reference sequence). Trimming cost V 4 bases and J 0 bases, with 9 bases left between them. The CDR3 DNA follows: TGTGCCTGGAAATCAGCGATGAACACTGAAGCTTTCTTT. Amino acid sequence: CAWKSAMNTEAFF.

This clone was picked up one time. The rearrangement uses TRBV5-6 and TRBJ1-2; D unresolved. The CDR3 covers 14 residues. V lost 2 bases and J 2 bases, leaving 10 bases between the germline ends. Germline V CDR1 and CDR2: SGHDT, YYEEEE. CDR3 in amino acids: CASSFQATNYGYTF. The CDR3, as DNA: TGTGCCAGCAGCTTTCAGGCGACGAACTATGGCTACACCTTC.

This clone was picked up one time. This chain links TRBV12-3 or TRBV12-4 with TRBJ2-3, with D possibly being TRBD1 (5 bases). V lost 8 bases and J lost 3, with 12 bases in between. The CDR3 is 13 residues long. The CDR3 region has the DNA TGTGCCAGCGTCTCTCCAGGGACAGATACGCAGTATTTT. Amino acid sequence: CASVSPGTDTQYF.